The following is a TCR beta chain sequence with its context. The sample comes from a study of T-cell reconstitution after alpha-beta-depleted transplantation in children. Unique molecular identifiers were incorporated when the TCRbeta library was constructed. TCRdb recomputed calls from the PCR reads with MiXCR, one row per CDR3 protein. The data contain over 550,000 distinct CDR3 sequences, roughly 10% of them singletons. The TCR originated in a human donor who donated a stem cell graft to a child with acute myeloid leukemia. Sequenced here: PBMCs from the stem cell graft donor, sampled from the stem cell graft.

The CDR3 is CASSLRPPGAGPYTGELFF. CDR3 nucleotide sequence: TGTGCCAGCAGCTTAAGGCCCCCGGGGGCAGGGCCTTACACCGGGGAGCTGTTTTTT. The rearrangement uses TRBV13 and TRBJ2-2; D may correspond to TRBD1 or TRBD2 (6 bases each). The CDR3 contains 19 residues. CDR1 and CDR2 (germline): PRHDT, FYEKMQ (reference sequence). The V end was cut by 2 bases, the J end by 3 bases, with 22 bases between. Full variable domain (remainder filled in from reference TRBV13 and TRBJ2-2): AAGVIQSPRHLIKEKRETATLKCYPIPRHDTVYWYQQGPGQDPQFLISFYEKMQSDKGSIPDRFSAQQFSDYHSELNMSSLELGDSALYFCASSLRPPGAGPYTGELFFGEGSRLTVL.